A single sample is the source of the 21 T cell receptor beta chains below, sequenced in a study of tumor-infiltrating lymphocytes in primary liver carcinoma (TCRdb year 2017). Total RNA and DNA were co-extracted without cell sorting from approximately 20-30 mg of bulk tissue using the AllPrep DNA/RNA mini kit. Sequencing took place on an Illumina HiSeq 2500. Starting from approximately 460 ng total RNA, TCRbeta-specific cDNA was produced by reverse transcription with a constant-region primer and ProtoScript II reverse transcriptase. TCRbeta libraries were built with three nested multiplex PCR rounds, a slightly modified ARM-PCR procedure. The first two PCR rounds used multiplex TRBV1-TRBV30 forward primers with a Cbeta reverse primer, each for about 11 cycles. TCRdb ran its own pipeline on the public reads, namely fastp trimming at Q25 and MiXCR clone calling, and kept in-frame beta chains. For every CDR3 protein sequence, its rows merge into one entry that carries the most common genes and DNA. The sample table holds just under 95,000 distinct CDR3 sequences, of which less than 75% were seen once. 27% of the sample is taken by the ten largest.

Sequencing was performed on tumor-adjacent normal liver tissue. The receptors were sampled from a man between 35 and 55 years old with primary liver carcinoma and hepatitis B virus infection.

This clonotype appeared once. The rearrangement links TRBV7-9 to TRBJ1-5; 8 bases are shared with TRBD1. This CDR3 contains 14 residues. V gave up 5 bases and J gave up 11 bases; unmatched junction bases: 11. The germline CDR1 and CDR2 sequences are SEHNR and FQNEAQ (reference sequence). CDR3 nucleotides: TGTGCCAGCAGCCCCAGGGGGCTCGGGCAGTCCCAGCATTTT. It is translated as CASSPRGLGQSQHF.

On this clonotype itself: A single base separates this from a much larger clone, so it may be a read error. For the CDR3, the DNA is TGTGCATCGTCCTCAGGGGAGGGGAATGAGCAGTTCTTC. This gives the protein CASSSGEGNEQFF. This chain connects TRBV10-3 to TRBJ2-1; possibly TRBD2 for D (7 bases). Germline V gene sequence: CDR1 ENHRY, CDR2 SYGVKD. This CDR3 has 13 residues.

This clonotype occurred many times. The rearrangement uses TRBV6-1 and TRBJ2-6; 9 nucleotides match TRBD1. CDR1 is MNHNS and CDR2 is SASEGT in the germline V gene. J gave up 1 base and V 6 bases, and 10 bases lay outside the gene matches. This CDR3 region has 18 residues. The CDR3 DNA reads TGTGCCAGCAGCGAAACTGACAGGGGGGAATCTGGGGCCAACGTCCTGACTTTC. Its translation is CASSETDRGESGANVLTF.

This clonotype was observed at least ten times. The chain couples TRBV10-3 to TRBJ2-7; 8 bases fit TRBD2. CDR3 length: 16 residues. J lost 4 bases, V lost 6 bases, and 14 bases had no gene match. Germline CDR1 reads ENHRY; CDR2 reads SYGVKD. CDR3 sequence (DNA): TGTGCCATCAGCAACTCCGCCGGCCGCGGGGGGTACGAGCAGTACTTC. Encoded protein: CAISNSAGRGGYEQYF.

On this clonotype: It may be a read error: a sequence one base away is much more abundant. J is TRBJ1-1 and V is TRBV29-1; D remains ambiguous. Germline lookup yields CDR1 SQVTM and CDR2 ANQGSEA. This CDR3 is built from 10 residues. This CDR3 reads CGARNTEAFF. CDR3 in DNA: TGCGGCGCCCGTAACACTGAAGCTTTCTTT.

Concerning this clonotype: One junction end disagrees with the germline gene, perhaps due to a read error. The chain links TRBV28 to TRBJ2-3, with TRBD2 identical over 7 bases. The CDR3 is made up of 18 amino acids. CDR1 MDHEN and CDR2 SYDVKM come from the germline V gene. The CDR3 region has the DNA TGTGTCAGCAGTTCTTCAATAGCGGGTCCAACTAGCACAGATACGCAGTATTTT. The encoded protein is CVSSSSIAGPTSTDTQYF.

A word on this clonotype: This may stem from a read error, because a much larger clone lies one nucleotide away. This chain connects TRBV12-3 or TRBV12-4 to TRBJ1-2, with D perhaps TRBD1 (6 bases). The CDR3 contains 14 residues. Trimming stripped 5 bases from V and 3 bases from J, with 13 bases between. CDR3 amino acids: CASSHSGGDYGYTF. The CDR3 DNA sequence: TGTGCCAGCAGTCACTCTGGGGGCGACTATGGCTACACCTTC.

This clonotype was picked up many times. This sequence joins TRBV14 and TRBJ2-2; TRBD2 is a possible D gene (5 bases). This CDR3 spans 16 amino acids. Germline V CDR1 and CDR2: SGHDN, FVKESK. V lost 2 bases and J 2 bases, leaving 12 bases between the germline ends. Here the CDR3 DNA reads TGTGCCAGCAGCCAATCGAGGGCGGCCAACACCGGGGAGCTGTTTTTT. Translation gives CASSQSRAANTGELFF.

As concerns this clonotype: Just one base apart from a much larger clone, this may be a read error. Here the CDR3 omits its conserved ending phenylalanine or tryptophan, so a read error is the likely source. The chain carries TRBV6-6 and TRBJ2-1; a weak D match, TRBD1 (6 bases). CDR3 length equals 16 residues. V was cut by 4 bases and J by 5 bases, with 18 bases left in between. Germline values: CDR1 MNHNY, CDR2 SVGAGI (reference sequence). CDR3 bases: TGTGCCAGCAGTTTACTTAGGGGGACCGAGGACAATGAGCAGTTCCTC. As protein: CASSLLRGTEDNEQFL.

In the case of this clonotype: This may stem from a read error, because a much larger clone lies one nucleotide away. The chain uses TRBV12-3 or TRBV12-4 and TRBJ2-2, with D perhaps matching TRBD1 or TRBD2 (5 bases each). This CDR3 spans 17 amino acids. The CDR3 DNA is TGTGCCAGCGGTTTAGTGGTGGGACCTCCGAACACCGGGGAGCTGTTTTTT. It is translated as CASGLVVGPPNTGELFF.

The J gene is TRBJ2-7, the V gene TRBV24-1; D might be TRBD2 (6 bases). The CDR3 has 13 amino acids. Germline-derived CDR1 and CDR2 are KGHDR and SFDVKD. V was pared by 4 bases and J by 3 bases, with 9 bases between. CDR3 loop: CATSEVSGYEQYF. The CDR3 DNA reads TGTGCCACCAGTGAGGTTAGCGGCTACGAGCAGTACTTC.

A remark on this clonotype: This may be a read error: a much more frequent sequence differs by one nucleotide. J is TRBJ2-1 and V is TRBV11-3; 8 nucleotides line up with TRBD1. This CDR3 contains 14 residues. Germline assignment: CDR1 SGHNT and CDR2 YENEEA. The junction had 7 bases not matched to a gene; V was cut back by 4 bases and J by 8 bases. In DNA, the CDR3 is TGTGCCAGCAGCTCAACCGGACAGGGCGATGAGCAGTTCTTC. It specifies CASSSTGQGDEQFF.

This clonotype was counted between two and nine times. The chain links TRBV6-1 to TRBJ1-1, with a tentative D call TRBD1 (5 bases). Trimming cost V 7 bases and J 1 base, with 13 bases left between them. Germline V gives CDR1 MNHNS, CDR2 SASEGT. This CDR3 is built from 14 residues. The CDR3 loop is CASIPQGGNTEAFF. Written as DNA, the CDR3 is TGTGCCAGCATTCCTCAGGGCGGGAACACTGAAGCTTTCTTT.

In its sample, this clonotype was seen once. The gene calls are TRBV6-6 and TRBJ1-5; no clear D. CDR3 length equals 16 residues. Trimming pared 1 base from V and 4 bases from J, leaving 14 bases between. The germline V gene has CDR1 MNHNY and CDR2 SVGAGI (reference sequence). The CDR3 spells CASSYYKTYSNQPQHF. The CDR3, as DNA: TGTGCCAGCAGTTACTACAAGACTTATAGTAATCAGCCCCAGCATTTT.

In regard to this clonotype: Compared with germline, one end of the junction differs, possibly owing to a read error. This chain links TRBV11-2 with TRBJ1-6; D gene ambiguous. The CDR3 contains 13 residues. Germline V CDR1 and CDR2: SGHAT, FQNNGV. This chain's CDR3 is CASSLEGGSRLHF. Written as DNA, the CDR3 is TGTGCCAGCAGCTTAGAAGGCGGTTCACGCCTCCACTTT.

This clonotype was seen repeatedly, ten times or more. The rearrangement joins TRBV5-1 to TRBJ1-4, with D unresolved. The V end was cut by 0 bases, the J end by 8 bases, with 8 bases between. CDR1 is SGHRS and CDR2 is YFSETQ in the germline V gene. The CDR3 has 13 amino acids. CDR3 residues: CASSLGGGEKLFF. Written as DNA, the CDR3 is TGCGCCAGCAGCTTGGGGGGAGGCGAAAAACTGTTTTTT.

This clonotype has just a few counts. A read error is possible here, since a much larger clone lies one base away. The rearrangement uses TRBV6-2 or TRBV6-3 and TRBJ2-6; the D is unclear. Germline V gene data show CDR1 as MNHEY and CDR2 as SVGEGT. The CDR3 runs 13 residues. CDR3 DNA: TGTGCCAGCAGTCCCCCGATGGCCAACGCCCTGACTTTC. Protein product: CASSPPMANALTF.

The chain couples TRBV29-1 to TRBJ1-2; the D gene is possibly TRBD1 (6 bases). Trimming removed 8 bases from V and 10 bases from J, with 23 bases in between. This CDR3 has 13 residues. Germline V gene data show CDR1 as SQVTM and CDR2 as ANQGSEA. CDR3 residues: CSIREGGGFDYTF. The CDR3 region has the DNA TGCAGCATTCGGGAGGGGGGCGGCTTTGACTACACCTTC. The entire variable domain, with the rest obtained from reference TRBV29-1 and TRBJ1-2, is as follows: SAVISQKPSRDICQRGTSLTIQCQVDSQVTMMFWYRQQPGQSLTLIATANQGSEATYESGFVIDKFPISRPNLTFSTLTVSNMSPEDSSIYLCSIREGGGFDYTFGSGTRLTVV.

Remarks on this clonotype: At one end the junction does not follow the germline gene, possibly because of a read error. The gene calls are TRBV5-1 and TRBJ2-7; 7 nucleotides agree with TRBD2. CDR1 and CDR2 from the germline V gene are SGHRS and YFSETQ. The CDR3 is 15 residues long. The CDR3 spells CASSLSSGQAYEQYF. In nucleotides, the CDR3 is TGTGCCAGCAGCTTGAGTAGCGGGCAGGCCTACGAGCAGTACTTC.

The table lists this clonotype with a few counts. Just one base apart from a much larger clone, this may be a read error. The chain is built from TRBV6-2 or TRBV6-3 and TRBJ2-7, with 8 bases lining up with TRBD1. CDR1 and CDR2 (germline): MNHEY, SVGEGT. This CDR3 comprises 15 residues. V lost 2 bases, J lost 6 bases, and 9 bases stayed unmatched. The CDR3 region is CASSYPDRGKGEQYF. The CDR3 coding sequence is TGTGCCAGCAGTTACCCCGACAGGGGAAAAGGCGAGCAGTACTTC.

This clonotype is medium-sized by share. The V gene is TRBV6-6, the J gene TRBJ2-7, with 10 bases lining up with TRBD2. Germline CDR1 reads MNHNY; CDR2 reads SVGAGI (reference sequence). The ends lost 2 bases at V and 4 bases at J; junction bases unmatched: 5. There are 15 residues in the CDR3. The CDR3 is CASSYGASGRYEQYF. The CDR3 DNA reads TGTGCCAGCAGTTACGGGGCTAGCGGGAGATACGAGCAGTACTTC.